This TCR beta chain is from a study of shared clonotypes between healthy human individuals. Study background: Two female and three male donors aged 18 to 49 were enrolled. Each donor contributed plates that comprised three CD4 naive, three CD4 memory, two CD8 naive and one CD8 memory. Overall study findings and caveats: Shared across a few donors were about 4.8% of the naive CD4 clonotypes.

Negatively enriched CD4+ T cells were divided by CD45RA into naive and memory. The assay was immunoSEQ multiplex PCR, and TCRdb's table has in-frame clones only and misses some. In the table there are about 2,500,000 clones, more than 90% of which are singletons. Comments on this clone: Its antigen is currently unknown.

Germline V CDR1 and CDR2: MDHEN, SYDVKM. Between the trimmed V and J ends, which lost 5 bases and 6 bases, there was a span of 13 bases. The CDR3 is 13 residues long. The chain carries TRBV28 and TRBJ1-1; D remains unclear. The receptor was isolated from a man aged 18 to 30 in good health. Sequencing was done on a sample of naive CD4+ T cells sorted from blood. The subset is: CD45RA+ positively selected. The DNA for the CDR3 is TGTGCCAGCAGTCCCCCGGCACCACCTGAAGCTTTCTTT. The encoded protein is CASSPPAPPEAFF.